Listed here is a single T cell receptor (beta chain). This clone was seen a few times. It lacks a known antigen. Within one base of it there is no much larger clone, and no base qualities were kept. The entry originates in a study of blood T cell repertoires in COVID-19 (dated by TCRdb to about 2020). In the study overall: Samples covering the acute and convalescent phases of COVID-19 were provided by collaborators in the United States, Italy and Spain. The prospective study material was composed of cDNA or gDNA derived from T cells, B-cell-depleted T cells, or PBMCs. Where available, HLA class I and class II types were obtained from metadata supplied by the sample provider rather than from assay-based typing. The samples were drawn from the first 160 participants of the ongoing ImmuneRACE study and from 1,254 subjects provided by 6 global collaborators. The dataset comprised deeply sampled blood TCRbeta repertoires from subjects exposed to, actively infected with, or recovered from COVID-19. The repertoires were released in a freely available public database meant as a resource for research on the immune response to SARS-CoV-2. Nearly every sample came with metadata listing a de-identified subject ID, COVID-19 status, age in years and sex. Study-wide findings and limitations: The amount of clinical and demographic metadata varied by source and participant and was provided uncurated.

At one collaborating source in Seattle, patients were enrolled during active infection and were followed longitudinally through the course of disease. Each collaborating institution followed its own protocols to collect whole blood in K2EDTA tubes. Collaborator samples were shipped for TCRbeta analysis as frozen whole blood, isolated PBMCs, or DNA extracted from either sample type. Reading from cysteine to phenylalanine, the CDR3 counts 16 amino acids. The sequence is cut down to CDR3 DNA, 48 bases in frame from base 1. The germline ends are 17 bases apart after V is trimmed by 4 bases and J by 4 bases. The germline V gene sets CDR1 to MDHEN and CDR2 to SYDVKM. TCRbeta CDR3 regions were amplified from genomic DNA using the immunoSEQ Assay, a bias-controlled multiplex PCR. As for the authors' bioinformatics: The number of nucleated cells in each sample was estimated from the amplification of reference gene primers within the assay. Sequence reads were collapsed and filtered to measure the absolute abundance of every unique TCRbeta CDR3 rearrangement. For each sample, productive Simpson clonality was calculated by taking the square root of Simpson's diversity index across productive rearrangements. The table comes from immuneACCESS by way of TCRdb, which keeps in-frame sequences with V and J called. Part of the clones is missing from these tables; in studies checked, under half for an unresolved V gene and the rest for unknown reasons. V and J calls and clone size are as listed in that table; D and trimming were resolved from the DNA. The sample table holds 250,000 to 300,000 clones, of which 88% were seen once. The top ten clonotypes cover approximately 11% of the sample.

The chain joins TRBV28 to TRBJ1-3; the D gene cannot be resolved reliably. This TCR was sampled from a woman in her twenties or thirties with COVID-19, enrolled during active disease. Sequenced sample: peripheral blood. The sequenced DNA is TGTGCCAGCAGTTGGGCTGCCGGCATTGGGGGAAACACCATATATTTT. It specifies CASSWAAGIGGNTIYF.